The present T cell receptor (beta chain) was sequenced within a study of blood T cell repertoires in COVID-19 (dated by TCRdb to about 2020). With respect to the entire study: Samples from collaborators originated in the United States, Italy and Spain and spanned both the acute and convalescent phases of COVID-19. The samples were drawn from two sources: the first 160 participants of the ongoing ImmuneRACE study, and 1,254 subjects contributed by 6 global collaborators. The material from the prospective study consisted of cDNA or gDNA derived from T cells, B-cell-depleted T cells, or PBMCs. Deeply sampled blood TCRbeta repertoires from subjects exposed to, actively infected with, or recovered from COVID-19 were included in the dataset. The repertoires were made available in a free public database intended to serve as a resource for research on the immune response to SARS-CoV-2. HLA class I and class II types, where available, came from metadata supplied by the sample provider rather than from assay-based typing. The sample metadata nearly always contained a de-identified subject ID, COVID-19 status, age in years and sex.

Deletion took 4 bases off V and 8 bases off J, with a span of 20 bases between the germline ends. The CDR3 contains 15 residues, cysteine and phenylalanine counted. Of the read, only the CDR3 DNA is kept; its 45 bases are in frame from base 1. CDR1 and CDR2 are drawn from the germline V gene: KGHSH, LQKENI. The collaborating institutions used their own protocols to collect whole blood in K2EDTA tubes. For TCRbeta analysis, collaborators shipped samples as frozen whole blood, isolated PBMCs, or DNA extracted from either of those sample types. Study-wide findings and limitations: Clinical and demographic metadata were provided uncurated, with the amount varying by source and participant.

Remarks on this clone: The target of this receptor is not known. One base away there is no much larger clone; base qualities are not given.

TCRbeta CDR3 regions were amplified from genomic DNA using the immunoSEQ Assay, a bias-controlled multiplex PCR. Per the authors' processing: The number of nucleated cells in each sample was estimated by amplification of reference gene primers within the assay. To quantify the absolute abundance of each unique TCRbeta CDR3 rearrangement, sequence reads were collapsed and filtered. For each sample, productive Simpson clonality was calculated by taking the square root of Simpson's diversity index across productive rearrangements. TCRdb re-hosts the immuneACCESS table, in-frame sequences only. Its copies lack some clones; in the studies checked, an unresolved V gene accounts for under half of them, and the cause for the rest is not known. The V and J calls and clone size come from that table; D and trimming were worked out from the DNA. Counted in this sample were approximately 150,000 clones; around 80% of them appeared once. Of the sample, about 8.4% is held by the ten largest clones.

Sequenced material: peripheral blood. This sequence was found in a woman between 65 and 79 years old with acute or convalescent COVID-19. The rearranged segments are TRBV18 and TRBJ1-1; perhaps TRBD1 is the D gene, with 6 bases matching. For the CDR3, the sequence is CASSLTQGANPEAFF. The DNA sequence is TGTGCCAGCTCACTAACACAGGGAGCAAACCCAGAAGCTTTCTTT.